The source of this T cell receptor (beta chain) is a study of vaccination and CD4 T cells after COVID-19. The wider study: Taking of post-vaccine samples occurred a median 72 days after dose two (range 14 to 241).

Concerning this clonotype itself: Antigen specificity is unknown.

The Oncomine TCR Beta short-read assay sequenced DNA from cultured CD4+ T cells. TCRdb reprocessed the PCR reads via MiXCR and lists one record per CDR3 protein. The sample yields around 8,100 distinct CDR3 sequences, 66% seen once. Treatment described: approximately 11-day PBMC culture with coronavirus spike peptide pools or control peptides (ViraFEST assay). The CDR3 covers 13 residues. The germline gives CDR1 MNHNS, CDR2 SASEGT. Trimming took 5 bases from V and 4 from J; bases not matched to a gene: 5. The starting material was cultured CD4+ T cells from blood, obtained after SARS-CoV-2 vaccination. This chain links TRBV6-1 with TRBJ2-7; 7 bases agree with TRBD1. The source of this sequence is a human donor with COVID-19. The CDR3 nucleotides are TGTGCCAGCAGTAAGGACAGGAGATACGAGCAGTACTTC. It specifies CASSKDRRYEQYF.